Listed below are T cell receptor beta chains from one sample, sequenced in a study of cytomegalovirus exposure and HLA in healthy donors. The assay was immunoSEQ multiplex PCR, and TCRdb's table has in-frame clones only and misses some. This table holds fewer than 200,000 clones, more than 80% found once. The sequencing sample was made of PBMCs. The receptor set was obtained from a boy younger than 18 in good health and CMV-seronegative. Each CDR3 is given with its conserved first and last residue. The D gene is left open where the match is weak. A clone size is listed for some rows: how often the clone was seen (once, few, many), or a class if it is expanded.

V gene	clone size	J gene	D gene	CDR3 DNA	CDR3 protein
TRBV7-6	NA	TRBJ1-3	NA	TGTGCCAGCAGCCCCCGTGGGGGCGATGAGTACACCATATATTTT	CASSPRGGDEYTIYF
TRBV7-9	once	TRBJ1-6	TRBD1	TGTGCCAGCAGCTTAGACGGGACAGGGGACTATTCACCCCTCCACTTT	CASSLDGTGDYSPLHF
TRBV4-1	NA	TRBJ2-5	NA	TGCGCCAGCACCCCACACGGGAATTTCCAAGAGACCCAGTACTTC	CASTPHGNFQETQYF
TRBV30	once	TRBJ1-6	NA	TGTGCCTGGAGTGTTGCATACACCCCCCTTAATTCACCCCTCCACTTT	CAWSVAYTPLNSPLHF
TRBV4-1	NA	TRBJ1-1	NA	TGCGCCAGCAGCCAATTCCAGGGTGGGGGGACTGAAGCTTTCTTT	CASSQFQGGGTEAFF
TRBV7-2	NA	TRBJ2-1	NA	TGTGCCAGCAGCTTATTTAGAAATGAGCAGTTCTTC	CASSLFRNEQFF
TRBV19	NA	TRBJ2-1	TRBD2	TGTGCCAGTAGCAGTAGCGGGAGGGCCTACAATGAGCAGTTCTTC	CASSSSGRAYNEQFF
TRBV30	NA	TRBJ1-4	TRBD1	TGTGCCTGGAGCGGGACAGGGAATGGAGAAAAACTGTTTTTT	CAWSGTGNGEKLFF
TRBV5-6	NA	TRBJ1-2	TRBD1	TGTGCCAGCAGCCACATGGGACAGGGCCGAGGCTACACCTTC	CASSHMGQGRGYTF
TRBV5-1	NA	TRBJ2-5	TRBD2	TGCGCCAGCAGCTTGGGAGTAGCGGGAGACGGAGGAGAGACCCAGTACTTC	CASSLGVAGDGGETQYF
TRBV19	NA	TRBJ2-3	NA	TGTGCCAGTAGTATGCAATTGGGCGGGACGGGCAGCACAGATACGCAGTATTTT	CASSMQLGGTGSTDTQYF
TRBV4-1	NA	TRBJ2-7	TRBD1	TGCGCCAGCAGCCAACACCTTGGGACAGGTCTCTACGAGCAGTACTTC	CASSQHLGTGLYEQYF
TRBV29-1	NA	TRBJ1-6	TRBD1	TGCAGCGTTAAATCGACAGGGGCTTACAATTCACCCCTCCACTTT	CSVKSTGAYNSPLHF
TRBV19	NA	TRBJ2-1	NA	TGTGCCAGTAGTATAGGCGCGAGCTCCTACAATGAGCAGTTCTTC	CASSIGASSYNEQFF
TRBV19	NA	TRBJ1-1	NA	TGTGCCAGTAGTATACATCAGAGGCCACTGAACACTGAAGCTTTCTTT	CASSIHQRPLNTEAFF
TRBV7-9	NA	TRBJ1-1	TRBD1	TGTGCCAGCAGCTCCCCGGACAGGGAAACTGAAGCTTTCTTT	CASSSPDRETEAFF
TRBV7-9	once	TRBJ1-2	TRBD1	TGTTCCAGCAGCTGGGACAGGGGTAACTATGGCTACACCTTC	CSSSWDRGNYGYTF
TRBV2	NA	TRBJ2-2	TRBD2	TGTGCCAGCTCGGGTAGCGGGGGCACCGGGGAGCTGTTTTTT	CASSGSGGTGELFF
TRBV6-6	few	TRBJ1-5	NA	TGTGCCAGCAGTTCCCGAGAAGGGGCCAGGCAGCCCCAGCATTTT	CASSSREGARQPQHF
TRBV19	NA	TRBJ2-3	NA	TGTGCCAGTAGGGGGAGGCGGACCACAGATACGCAGTATTTT	CASRGRRTTDTQYF
TRBV5-6	NA	TRBJ2-1	NA	TGTGCCAGCAGCTTGCCTGAGGGAGTCTCCTACAATGAGCAGTTCTTC	CASSLPEGVSYNEQFF
TRBV19	NA	TRBJ1-5	NA	TGTGCCAGTAGTAACGGGAAGGGGACAAGTCAGCCCCAGCATTTT	CASSNGKGTSQPQHF
TRBV9	once	TRBJ1-3	NA	TGTGCCAGCAGCGTAGCGGCGGATTCTGGAAACACCATATATTTT	CASSVAADSGNTIYF
TRBV29-1	few	TRBJ1-6	TRBD1	TGCAGCGTCCGGGACAGGGAAAATTCACCCCTCCACTTT	CSVRDRENSPLHF
TRBV19	NA	TRBJ1-5	NA	TGTGCCAGTAGTATAGAAAGGGGGTCGGGGACCCAGCATTTT	CASSIERGSGTQHF
TRBV10-3	NA	TRBJ2-2	TRBD1	TGTGCCATCAGTGAAATCGGGACAGGGAGAGCCGGGGAGCTGTTTTTT	CAISEIGTGRAGELFF
TRBV7-2	NA	TRBJ2-7	NA	TGTGCCAGCAGTCCGACAGACAGGTTCTACGAGCAGTACTTC	CASSPTDRFYEQYF
TRBV6-5	NA	TRBJ1-1	NA	TGTGCCAGCAGATATGGGACAATGAACACTGAAGCTTTCTTT	CASRYGTMNTEAFF
TRBV7-8	NA	TRBJ1-5	TRBD1	TGTGCCAGCAGCTTAATCGCCCAGGACAGGGGAGGCAATCAGCCCCAGCATTTT	CASSLIAQDRGGNQPQHF
TRBV6-6	NA	TRBJ1-3	NA	TGTGCCAGCAGTTACCAGGGCTCCTCTGGAAACACCATATATTTT	CASSYQGSSGNTIYF
TRBV9	NA	TRBJ1-1	NA	TGTGCCAGCAGCGTAGGTATCGGGTCGGCGAACACTGAAGCTTTCTTT	CASSVGIGSANTEAFF
TRBV2	NA	TRBJ2-1	TRBD2	TGTGCCAGCAGCGGCGGGGGGTCCTACAATGAGCAGTTCTTC	CASSGGGSYNEQFF
TRBV5-6	NA	TRBJ2-2	NA	TGTGCCAGCAGCCTGTCCCCCCGGGCCGGGGAGCTGTTTTTT	CASSLSPRAGELFF
TRBV5-1	NA	TRBJ1-1	NA	TGCGCCAGCAGCTTGACGGGAGGAGGTGTTGACACTGAAGCTTTCTTT	CASSLTGGGVDTEAFF
TRBV27	NA	TRBJ2-7	NA	TGTGCCAGCAGTTTCGCTTCGCGGACCTACGAGCAGTACTTC	CASSFASRTYEQYF
TRBV7-8	NA	TRBJ1-1	TRBD1	TGTGCCAGCAGCTCGACAGGGTTCCCCCCTGAAGCTTTCTTT	CASSSTGFPPEAFF
TRBV10-3	once	TRBJ2-7	TRBD1	TGTGCCATCAGTGTGCCATTCACTACCGGGACAGCTACCTACGAGCAGTACTTC	CAISVPFTTGTATYEQYF
TRBV6-1	once	TRBJ2-6	NA	TGTGCCAGCAGTGAAACCCGAGCGACTGGGGCCAACGTCCTGACTTTC	CASSETRATGANVLTF
TRBV7-7	NA	TRBJ1-3	TRBD1	TGTGCTAGCAGCCCCGTGGGACAGGCAGGGCCCATATATTTT	CASSPVGQAGPIYF
TRBV5-4	NA	TRBJ2-7	NA	TGTGCCAGCAGCTTGGGCGGGACGGACTACGAGCAGTACTTC	CASSLGGTDYEQYF
TRBV5-1	once	TRBJ1-1	NA	TGCGCCAGCAGGCCTGGGGGCGAGAACACTGAAGCTTTCTTT	CASRPGGENTEAFF
TRBV14	NA	TRBJ1-4	NA	TGTGCCAGCAGCCGCCGACAGGCGTCAAATGAAAAACTGTTTTTT	CASSRRQASNEKLFF
TRBV4-3	NA	TRBJ2-3	NA	TGCGCCAGCAGCCCAAACGAGGTCGGCACAGATACGCAGTATTTT	CASSPNEVGTDTQYF
TRBV6-6	NA	TRBJ1-1	NA	TGTGCCAGCAGTTACTCCTTAATCACTGAAGCTTTCTTT	CASSYSLITEAFF
TRBV2	NA	TRBJ2-2	NA	TGTGCCAGCAGTGACGAGAGGGAGTTCGGCACCGGGGAGCTGTTTTTT	CASSDEREFGTGELFF
TRBV29-1	NA	TRBJ2-2	TRBD2	TGCAGCGTCGTGCGGGGGTCCAGCCCGAACACCGGGGAGCTGTTTTTT	CSVVRGSSPNTGELFF
TRBV18	NA	TRBJ2-6	NA	TGTGCCAGCTCACCACCGATACGACAGTCCCACTCTGGGGCCAACGTCCTGACTTTC	CASSPPIRQSHSGANVLTF
TRBV6-1	NA	TRBJ1-1	TRBD1	TGTGCCAGCATTATGGGACAGGCTGAAGCTTTCTTT	CASIMGQAEAFF
TRBV6-1	few	TRBJ1-1	NA	TGTGCCAGCGAAGGGACATTGAACACTGAAGCTTTCTTT	CASEGTLNTEAFF
TRBV9	NA	TRBJ2-1	NA	TGTGCCAGCAGCGTAGATCCTAGTAGGATCCATGAGCAGTTCTTC	CASSVDPSRIHEQFF
TRBV6-1	once	TRBJ2-7	TRBD1	TGTGCCAGCAGTGCACAGGGACAGAAGTACGAGCAGTACTTC	CASSAQGQKYEQYF